This entry is about one T cell receptor beta chain. Some clones are missing from TCRdb's copy, which holds only in-frame ones; the method was immunoSEQ multiplex PCR. This sample has some 74,000 clones; about 72% occur once, and the top ten carry 15% to 20%. This sample is drawn from a study of blood T cell repertoires in COVID-19. Looking at the study overall: Acute-phase and convalescent COVID-19 samples originated in the United States, Italy and Spain.

This CDR3 contains 17 residues. Germline CDR1 SGHKS, CDR2 YYEKEE (reference sequence). After removal of 0 bases from V and 4 bases from J, the junction contained 12 bases not matched to a gene. This chain connects TRBV5-5 to TRBJ2-7; 8 bases are a match to TRBD2. The source material was peripheral blood. This receptor was obtained from a man aged 65 to 85 with active or convalescent COVID-19. The CDR3 loop is CASSLGPGGTGGYEQYF. In DNA, the CDR3 is TGTGCCAGCAGCTTGGGGCCGGGAGGGACCGGGGGTTACGAGCAGTACTTC.